The clone carrying this T cell receptor beta chain was picked up many times. Its target is not known. With 4 bases clipped from V and 8 bases from J, the junction kept 10 bases outside the gene matches. There are 14 residues in the CDR3. Per germline, CDR1 ENHRY and CDR2 SYGVKD. A constant-region primer primed TCR beta cDNA synthesis from about 530 ng of total RNA. A slightly modified ARM-PCR protocol with three nested multiplex PCR rounds produced these TCR beta libraries. It was with TRBV1-TRBV30 forward primers and a C-beta reverse primer that the first two PCR rounds were run, at approximately 10 cycles each. TCRdb redid the calling of the multiplex PCR reads with MiXCR, one entry per CDR3 protein. The sample holds about 200,000 distinct CDR3 sequences; less than 70% are singletons and the top ten take 6% to 8.5%. These data are taken from a study of tumor-infiltrating lymphocytes in primary liver carcinoma. Study summary: Every patient in the cohort had a primary liver carcinoma. That carcinoma was treated by surgical resection. The study's findings and limits: Tumors had a significantly higher top-250-clone fraction than blood (p = 0.039).

Unsorted whole blood served as the source of blood RNA, and germline DNA was extracted as well. Those patients suffered from chronic HBV infection and were treatment-naive. Sampling before surgery obtained about 3.9 milliliters of peripheral blood. The genes are TRBV10-3 and TRBJ1-2, with 7 bases lining up with TRBD1. The receptor comes from a woman aged 55-70 years with primary liver carcinoma and hepatitis B virus infection. Specimen: peripheral blood. CDR3 nucleotide sequence: TGTGCCATCAGTGCCGGACAGGCCGGGGGCGGCTACACCTTC. Translated, it gives CAISAGQAGGGYTF.